This T cell receptor (beta chain) is from a study of blood T cell repertoires in COVID-19. About the research overall: Acute and convalescent COVID-19 specimens originated in the United States, Italy and Spain. PBMCs, B-cell-depleted T cells, or T cells provided the cDNA or gDNA that made up the material.

In the original analysis: The authors estimated nucleated cell counts from reference gene primer amplification. Sequencing was performed with immunoSEQ multiplex PCR; in TCRdb, only in-frame clones are kept and a portion is missing. V, J and clone size are taken as reported in that table, and D and trimming were inferred from the DNA itself. The sample consists of 140,000 or so clones, around 89% of them appearing once. The CDR3 consists of 15 residues. CDR1 and CDR2 from the germline V gene are SGHKS and YYEKEE (reference sequence). V was pared by 4 bases and J by 4 bases, with 7 bases of the junction left unmatched.

Sequencing was carried out using peripheral blood. The TCR originated in an elderly woman with acute or convalescent COVID-19. This chain links TRBV5-5 with TRBJ1-4; 7 bases line up with TRBD1. CDR3 in DNA: TGTGCCAGCAGCAAGGGGACAGTTAATAATGAAAAACTGTTTTTT. It yields the protein CASSKGTVNNEKLFF.